One sample yielded the 18 T cell receptor beta chains listed below, sequenced in a study of lymphopenia after photon versus proton radiotherapy. Sequenced by immunoSEQ multiplex PCR; TCRdb stores in-frame clones only, minus some. The sample carries tens of thousands of clones, roughly 80% recorded once. The specimen comprised peripheral blood, sampled from a patient treated with proton-based radiotherapy. The receptors here all came from a woman in her 70s with pancreatic cancer.

The V and J genes are TRBV6-5 and TRBJ2-2; no clear D. Germline V gene data show CDR1 as MNHEY and CDR2 as SVGAGI. V was shortened by 0 bases and J by 0 bases, with 8 bases between the two germline ends. This CDR3 spans 16 amino acids. CDR3 amino acids: CASSYSGFANTGELFF. For the CDR3, the DNA is TGTGCCAGCAGTTACTCGGGGTTCGCGAACACCGGGGAGCTGTTTTTT.

This chain connects TRBV30 to TRBJ1-6; 9 nucleotides line up with TRBD1. In germline, CDR1 is GTSNPN, CDR2 SVGIG (reference sequence). CDR3 length equals 14 residues. V dropped 4 bases and J dropped 10; count of bases not matched to a gene: 8. This CDR3 is CAWKAGTGTSPLHF. DNA for the CDR3: TGTGCCTGGAAAGCCGGGACAGGGACCTCACCCCTCCACTTT.

This CDR3 reads CASNIFRSEAFF. The DNA of the CDR3 is TGTGCCAGCAATATATTCCGGTCTGAAGCTTTCTTT. The rearrangement links TRBV28 to TRBJ1-1; D not certain. The V gene's germline CDR1 is MDHEN and CDR2 SYDVKM. V was shortened by 7 bases and J by 6 bases, with 12 bases between the two germline ends. The CDR3 has 12 amino acids.

This chain joins TRBV6-5 and TRBJ2-5; D unclear. Germline-derived CDR1 and CDR2 are MNHEY and SVGAGI. V was shortened by 0 bases and J by 5 bases, with 7 bases between the two germline ends. The CDR3 has 13 amino acids. CDR3 in amino acids: CASSYSGLETQYF. CDR3 nucleotide sequence: TGTGCCAGCAGTTACTCGGGGTTGGAGACCCAGTACTTC.

The chain has TRBV6-5 and TRBJ2-3; a possible D gene is TRBD1 (7 bases). The germline gives CDR1 MNHEY, CDR2 SVGAGI. The CDR3 totals 15 residues. The ends were cut back, 2 bases at V and 4 bases at J, with 13 bases in the middle. Here the CDR3 reads CASSYRRGQADTQYF. The CDR3 nucleotides are TGTGCCAGCAGTTACAGGAGGGGGCAGGCAGATACGCAGTATTTT.

V usage is TRBV28 and J usage is TRBJ1-1, with a weak D call TRBD1 (6 bases). The germline V gene encodes CDR1 MDHEN and CDR2 SYDVKM. The germline V and J ends were trimmed by 3 bases and 1 base, with 9 bases remaining between them. This CDR3 comprises 14 residues. The CDR3 coding sequence is TGTGCCAGCAGTTTTAGGGGGGGGAACACTGAAGCTTTCTTT. Translated: CASSFRGGNTEAFF.

The rearrangement joins TRBV28 to TRBJ1-2, with 7 bases fitting TRBD1. The CDR3 is 14 residues long. V shed 5 bases and J 4 bases; nucleotides not matched to a gene: 7. CDR1 is MDHEN, CDR2 SYDVKM, per germline. The CDR3 DNA sequence: TGTGCCAGCAGTCCTCTAGGGGGCCTCTATGGCTACACCTTC. It encodes CASSPLGGLYGYTF.

This clone occurred once. The chain carries TRBV2 and TRBJ2-7; either TRBD1 or TRBD2 may supply D (5 bases each). V was cut by 6 bases and J by 0 bases, with 15 bases left in between. The germline V gene has CDR1 SNHLY and CDR2 FYNNEI. The CDR3 consists of 15 residues. CDR3 region: CASRVGPLGSYEQYF. The CDR3 bases are TGTGCCAGCAGAGTGGGACCCCTTGGCTCCTACGAGCAGTACTTC.

J is TRBJ1-5 and V is TRBV28; 10 bases are shared with TRBD1. V was clipped by 2 bases and J by 6 bases; unmatched bases: 4. This CDR3 comprises 15 residues. Germline V gene data show CDR1 as MDHEN and CDR2 as SYDVKM. The DNA for the CDR3 is TGTGCCAGCAGTTTAGACAGGGGGCTTTTTCAGCCCCAGCATTTT. Amino acids: CASSLDRGLFQPQHF.

The V call is TRBV5-4, the J call TRBJ2-2, with 7 nucleotides matching TRBD1. This CDR3 spans 16 amino acids. J was trimmed by 3 bases and V by 4 bases; bases with no gene match: 9. Germline V gene sequence: CDR1 SGHNT, CDR2 YYREEE (reference sequence). DNA of the CDR3: TGTGCCAGCAGCCGAACAGGGGCGCGGGACACCGGGGAGCTGTTTTTT. Protein sequence: CASSRTGARDTGELFF.

The chain recombines TRBV30 with TRBJ1-6; no clear D gene. The CDR3 totals 13 residues. Per the germline V gene, CDR1 is GTSNPN and CDR2 is SVGIG (reference sequence). Trimming took 2 bases from V and 6 from J, leaving 8 bases between them. Here the CDR3 reads CAWSSDANSPLHF. DNA for the CDR3: TGTGCCTGGAGTTCCGACGCTAATTCACCCCTCCACTTT.

The V and J genes are TRBV28 and TRBJ1-1; D is possibly TRBD1 (5 bases). This CDR3 region has 15 residues. The V end was cut by 1 base, the J end by 5 bases, with 14 bases between. Germline V gene sequence: CDR1 MDHEN, CDR2 SYDVKM. The CDR3 nucleotides are TGTGCCAGCAGTTTATCTACGGGGCGCTTGACTGAAGCTTTCTTT. Its translation: CASSLSTGRLTEAFF. The complete variable domain, with remaining parts taken from reference TRBV28 and TRBJ1-1, reads DVKVTQSSRYLVKRTGEKVFLECVQDMDHENMFWYRQDPGLGLRLIYFSYDVKMKEKGDIPEGYSVSREKKERFSLILESASTNQTSMYLCASSLSTGRLTEAFFGQGTRLTVV.

In DNA form, the CDR3 reads TGTGCCATCAAATCCGGGACACCCTACGAGCAGTACTTC. Protein: CAIKSGTPYEQYF. The chain uses TRBV10-3 and TRBJ2-7; D might be TRBD1 (6 bases). Germline V gene lookup returns CDR1 ENHRY and CDR2 SYGVKD. CDR3 size: 13 residues. V lost 7 bases and J lost 2, with 12 bases in between.

The rearrangement links TRBV28 to TRBJ2-3, with 7 bases aligning to TRBD1. Germline V gene sequence: CDR1 MDHEN, CDR2 SYDVKM. This CDR3 contains 19 residues. The junction had 20 bases not matched to a gene; V was cut back by 4 bases and J by 4 bases. The CDR3 bases are TGTGCCAGCAGTTCCATTGACTCCTGGACAGGAGAGAGCCCAGATACGCAGTATTTT. Its protein is CASSSIDSWTGESPDTQYF. Supplemented by reference TRBV28 and TRBJ2-3, the full variable domain reads DVKVTQSSRYLVKRTGEKVFLECVQDMDHENMFWYRQDPGLGLRLIYFSYDVKMKEKGDIPEGYSVSREKKERFSLILESASTNQTSMYLCASSSIDSWTGESPDTQYFGPGTRLTVL.

V and J are TRBV9 and TRBJ1-4; D is perhaps TRBD1 (6 bases). The CDR3 totals 16 residues. Deletions cut 0 bases from V and 7 bases from J, with 16 bases between. CDR1 and CDR2 from the germline V gene are SGDLS and YYNGEE. CDR3 bases: TGTGCCAGCAGCGTAGCTACGGGGCAGGGGCCTGAAAAACTGTTTTTT. It specifies CASSVATGQGPEKLFF.

The genes are TRBV5-8 and TRBJ1-2; 9 bases align to TRBD1. The ends lost 4 bases at V and 3 bases at J; junction bases unmatched: 4. The CDR3 contains 14 residues. From germline, CDR1 is SGHTS and CDR2 YDEGEE. The CDR3 spells CASSLGQGYYGYTF. DNA of the CDR3: TGTGCCAGCAGCCTGGGACAGGGATACTATGGCTACACCTTC.

This clone appeared a single time. The same CDR3 arises from other DNA sequences in this sample as well. The V and J genes are TRBV19 and TRBJ2-1; 8 bases match TRBD1. Germline lookup yields CDR1 LNHDA and CDR2 SQIVND (reference sequence). The CDR3 consists of 13 residues. Trimming cost V 6 bases and J 6 bases; bases outside gene matches: 4. The CDR3: CASRPTGGNEQFF. Here the CDR3 DNA reads TGTGCCAGTAGACCAACAGGGGGCAATGAGCAGTTCTTC.

J is TRBJ1-2 and V is TRBV7-8, with 11 bases that match TRBD1. The CDR3 length is 18 residues. The germline V gene has CDR1 SGHVS and CDR2 FQNEAQ. Trimming at V came to 5 bases and at J to 4 bases, leaving 15 bases not matched to a gene. This chain's CDR3 is CASSPPIPGQGGSYGYTF. For the CDR3, the DNA is TGTGCCAGCAGCCCACCGATACCGGGACAGGGGGGAAGCTATGGCTACACCTTC. The full variable domain, with the rest looked up from reference TRBV7-8 and TRBJ1-2, is GAGVSQSPRYKVAKRGQDVALRCDPISGHVSLFWYQQALGQGPEFLTYFQNEAQLDKSGLPSDRFFAERPEGSVSTLKIQRTQQEDSAVYLCASSPPIPGQGGSYGYTFGSGTRLTVV.